This T cell receptor beta chain was profiled in a study of Ad26.COV2.S vaccination and SARS-CoV-2 variants. Across the whole study: Intramuscularly, Ad26.COV2.S was given either once or twice, 56 days apart.

Treatment described: about 20 received Ad26.COV2.S at low or high dose, single or two shots; several received placebo; per-sample allocation not given. Samples analyzed were those drawn on day 63 after the first vaccine or placebo injection. Only in-frame clones appear in the TCRdb table, and some are missing; sequencing was by immunoSEQ multiplex PCR. This sample has 400,000 to 500,000 clones, with approximately 88% found just once. The germline gives CDR1 MDHEN, CDR2 SYDVKM. The CDR3 extends over 14 amino acids. V was pared by 7 bases and J by 7 bases, with 10 bases of the junction left unmatched. The genes are TRBV28 and TRBJ1-1, with TRBD1 matching over 9 bases. The sample consisted of peripheral blood, taken in a trial of Ad26.COV2.S vaccine versus placebo. This TCR was recovered from a person aged 18-60 years who received the Ad26.COV2.S COVID-19 vaccine or a placebo. Here the CDR3 reads CASNQPGQGDEAFF. The CDR3 DNA is TGTGCCAGCAATCAACCGGGACAGGGAGATGAAGCTTTCTTT.